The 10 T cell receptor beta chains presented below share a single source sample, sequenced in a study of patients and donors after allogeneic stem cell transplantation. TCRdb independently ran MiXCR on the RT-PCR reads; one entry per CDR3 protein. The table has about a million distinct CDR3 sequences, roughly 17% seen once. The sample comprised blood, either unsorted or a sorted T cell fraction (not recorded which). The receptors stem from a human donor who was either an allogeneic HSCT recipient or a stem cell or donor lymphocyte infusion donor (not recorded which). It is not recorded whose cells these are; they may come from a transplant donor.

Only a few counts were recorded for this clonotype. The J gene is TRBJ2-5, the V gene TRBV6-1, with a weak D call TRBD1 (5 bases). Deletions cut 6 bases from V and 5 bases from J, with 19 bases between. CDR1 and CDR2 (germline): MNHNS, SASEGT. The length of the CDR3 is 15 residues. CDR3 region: CASSWGSRSGETQYF. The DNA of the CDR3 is TGTGCCAGCAGCTGGGGCAGCCGGTCCGGGGAGACCCAGTACTTC.

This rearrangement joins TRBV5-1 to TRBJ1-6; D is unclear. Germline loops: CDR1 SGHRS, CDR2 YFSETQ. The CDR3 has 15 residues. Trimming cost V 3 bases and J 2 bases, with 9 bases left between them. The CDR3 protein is CASSWRDPYNSPLHF. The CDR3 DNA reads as TGCGCCAGCAGCTGGAGGGATCCCTATAATTCACCCCTCCACTTT.

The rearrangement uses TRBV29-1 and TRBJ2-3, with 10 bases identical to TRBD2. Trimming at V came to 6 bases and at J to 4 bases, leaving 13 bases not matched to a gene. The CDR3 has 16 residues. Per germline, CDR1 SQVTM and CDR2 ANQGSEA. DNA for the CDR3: TGCAGCGTCACTATTCGGGAGAGCGGGGGGGCAGATACGCAGTATTTT. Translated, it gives CSVTIRESGGADTQYF.

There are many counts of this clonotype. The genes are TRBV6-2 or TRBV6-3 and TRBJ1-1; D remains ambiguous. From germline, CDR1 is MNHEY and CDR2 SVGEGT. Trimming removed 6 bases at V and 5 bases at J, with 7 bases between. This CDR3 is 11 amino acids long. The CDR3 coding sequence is TGTGCCAGCAGCCAACGGACTGAAGCTTTCTTT. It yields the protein CASSQRTEAFF.

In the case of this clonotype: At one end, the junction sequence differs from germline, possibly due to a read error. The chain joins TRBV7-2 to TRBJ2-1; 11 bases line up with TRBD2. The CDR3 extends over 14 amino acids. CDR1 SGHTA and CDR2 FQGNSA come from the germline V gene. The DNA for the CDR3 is TGTGCCAGCAGTTTAGCGGGGGGGCACAATGAGCAGTTCTTC. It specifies CASSLAGGHNEQFF.

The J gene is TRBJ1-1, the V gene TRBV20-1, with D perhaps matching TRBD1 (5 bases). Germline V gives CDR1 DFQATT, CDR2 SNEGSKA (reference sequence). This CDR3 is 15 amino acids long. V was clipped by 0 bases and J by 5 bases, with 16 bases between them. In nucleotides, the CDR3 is TGCAGTGCTAGAGAGCGTAGGGGAAGAGGGACTGAAGCTTTCTTT. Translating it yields CSARERRGRGTEAFF.

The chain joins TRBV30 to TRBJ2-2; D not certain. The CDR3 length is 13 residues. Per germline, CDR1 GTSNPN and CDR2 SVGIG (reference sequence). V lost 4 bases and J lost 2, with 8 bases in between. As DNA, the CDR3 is TGTGCCTGGAAACGGCTCAACACCGGGGAGCTGTTTTTT. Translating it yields CAWKRLNTGELFF.

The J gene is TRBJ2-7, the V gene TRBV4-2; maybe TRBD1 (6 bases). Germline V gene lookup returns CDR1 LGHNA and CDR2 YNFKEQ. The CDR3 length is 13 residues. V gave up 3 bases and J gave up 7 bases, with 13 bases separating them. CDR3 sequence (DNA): TGTGCCAGCAGCCAGATAAGTACAGGGGAGCAGTACTTC. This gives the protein CASSQISTGEQYF.

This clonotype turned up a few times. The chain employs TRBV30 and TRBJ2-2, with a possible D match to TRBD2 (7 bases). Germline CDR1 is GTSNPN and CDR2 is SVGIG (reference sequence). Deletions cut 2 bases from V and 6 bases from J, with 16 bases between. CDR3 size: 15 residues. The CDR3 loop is CAWSRIGGGAGELFF. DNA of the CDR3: TGTGCCTGGAGTCGGATTGGAGGGGGGGCCGGGGAGCTGTTTTTT.

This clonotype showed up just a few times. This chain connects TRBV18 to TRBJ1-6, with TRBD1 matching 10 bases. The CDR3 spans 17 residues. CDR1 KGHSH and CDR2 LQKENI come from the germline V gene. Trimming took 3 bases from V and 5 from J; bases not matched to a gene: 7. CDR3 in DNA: TGTGCCAGCTCACCTACTTCCGGGACAGGGGATAATTCACCCCTCCACTTT. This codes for CASSPTSGTGDNSPLHF.